The T cell receptor beta chain under discussion was sequenced for a study of a mutant IDH1 vaccine in newly diagnosed glioma (dated by TCRdb to about 2021). A note on the overall study: Patients were given eight vaccinations, in weeks 1, 3, 5, 7, 11, 15, 19 and 23, which matched visits V03 through V10. Vaccination started 4-6 weeks after radiotherapy alone, or was given together with temozolomide cycles in the groups whose treatment included chemotherapy. Of the approximately 30 treated patients, approximately 62% were male and about 40% were female, and a mean age of around 40 years was recorded. Prior to enrollment, patients had been given standard therapy consisting of radiotherapy alone, temozolomide alone, or radiochemotherapy with temozolomide, with the combination given to most patients. Peripheral blood was drawn at six visits: V03 (baseline), V05, V07, V10, V12 and V13. For exploratory analyses, about 25 treated patients had longitudinal TCRB deep sequencing done wherever samples were available.

Including the terminal cysteine and phenylalanine, the CDR3 comprises 15 residues. Of the read, only the CDR3 DNA is kept; its 45 bases are in frame from base 1. At the junction V is shortened by 2 bases and J by 4 bases; bases outside the gene matches: 4. The germline V gene (reference sequence) specifies GTSNPN as CDR1 and SVGIG as CDR2. Concerning this clone itself: Its antigen remains undetermined. There are no base qualities to consult, and no much larger clone falls within one base.

The time point label corresponds to: week 23, last vaccination. Every vaccine dose consisted of 300 ug of a 20-mer mutant IDH1 peptide in Montanide, administered subcutaneously together with topical imiquimod. Donors had newly diagnosed WHO grade 3 or 4 IDH1-mutant astrocytomas with loss of nuclear ATRX. The samples were drawn from NOA16, a multicentre, single-arm, open-label phase I trial in Germany that tested a mutant IDH1 peptide vaccine in humans for the first time. Genomic DNA for TCRB sequencing was extracted from EDTA blood using the DNeasy Blood and Tissue Kit. Library creation used the immunoSEQ multiplex PCR assay. The hsTCRB Kit was used according to the manufacturer's protocol to amplify rearranged TCR beta chain sequences. Sequencing of TCRB libraries was carried out on an Illumina MiSeq. The study's processing was this. Demultiplexing, trimming and gene mapping were performed with the kit vendor's proprietary platform. What TCRdb holds here is the immuneACCESS table cut down to in-frame rearrangements. Part of the clones is not present; checked against another copy, under half of the missing clones reflect an unresolved V gene, and the others are unexplained. V and J calls and clone size are as listed in that table; D and trimming were resolved from the DNA. For this sample there are about 65,000 clones; roughly 85% appear just once. Jointly, the top ten make up less than 5% of the sample.

What the work shows at the level of the full study, not this receptor alone: The authors noted that analyses of patient blood samples could not be reproduced because of sample limitations. Immune responses induced by the vaccine were seen in 90% to 95% of patients across multiple MHC alleles. Selection of PBMC samples for TCRB deep sequencing was based on availability. Pseudoprogression appeared unrelated to alterations in the top peripheral T cell clonotypes detected by TCRB sequencing.

This receptor was identified in a man aged 25 to 40 with glioma. The chain couples TRBV30 to TRBJ2-1, with TRBD2 identical over 11 junction bases. Sequences were derived from PBMCs, sampled from a glioma patient whose treatment included an IDH1 peptide vaccine. CDR3 sequence: CAWSSLAGEYNEQFF. The DNA sequence is given as TGTGCCTGGAGTTCACTAGCGGGGGAATACAATGAGCAGTTCTTC.